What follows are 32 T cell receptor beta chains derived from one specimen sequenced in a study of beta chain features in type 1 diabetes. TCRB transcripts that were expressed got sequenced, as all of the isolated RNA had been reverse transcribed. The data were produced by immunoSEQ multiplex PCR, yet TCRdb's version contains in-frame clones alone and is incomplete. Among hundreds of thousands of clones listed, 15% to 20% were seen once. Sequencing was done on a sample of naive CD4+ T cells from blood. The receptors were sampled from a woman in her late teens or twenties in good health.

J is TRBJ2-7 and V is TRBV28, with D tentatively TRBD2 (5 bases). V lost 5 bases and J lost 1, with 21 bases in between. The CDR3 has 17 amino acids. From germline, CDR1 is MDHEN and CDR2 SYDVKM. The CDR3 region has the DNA TGTGCCAGCAGTAACCAAAGGGTTAGCGCCGTATCCTACGAGCAGTACTTC. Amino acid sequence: CASSNQRVSAVSYEQYF.

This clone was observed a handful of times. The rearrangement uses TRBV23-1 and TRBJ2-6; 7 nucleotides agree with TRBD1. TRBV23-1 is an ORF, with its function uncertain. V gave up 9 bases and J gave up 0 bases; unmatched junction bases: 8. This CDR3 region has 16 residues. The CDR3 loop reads CASPTGNNSGANVLTF. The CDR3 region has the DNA TGCGCCAGTCCGACAGGGAATAACTCTGGGGCCAACGTCCTGACTTTC.

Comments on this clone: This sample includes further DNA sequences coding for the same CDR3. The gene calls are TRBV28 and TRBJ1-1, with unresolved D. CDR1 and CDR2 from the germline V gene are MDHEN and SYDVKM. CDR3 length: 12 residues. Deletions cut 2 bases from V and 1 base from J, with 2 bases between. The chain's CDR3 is CASSLRNTEAFF. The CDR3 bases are TGTGCCAGCAGTTTAAGGAACACTGAAGCTTTCTTT.

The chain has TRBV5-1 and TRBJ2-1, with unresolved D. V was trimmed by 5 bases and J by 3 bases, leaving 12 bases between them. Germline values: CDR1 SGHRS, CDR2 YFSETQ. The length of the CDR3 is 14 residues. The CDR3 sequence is CASRWSSDYNEQFF. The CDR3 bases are TGCGCCAGCAGGTGGAGTTCGGACTACAATGAGCAGTTCTTC.

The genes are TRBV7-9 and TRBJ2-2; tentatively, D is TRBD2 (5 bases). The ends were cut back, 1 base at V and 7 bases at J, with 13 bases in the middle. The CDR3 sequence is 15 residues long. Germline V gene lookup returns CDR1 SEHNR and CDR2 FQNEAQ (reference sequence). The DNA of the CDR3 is TGTGCCAGCAGCTTAGAAGCGGTCGGGGTCGGGGAGCTGTTTTTT. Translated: CASSLEAVGVGELFF.

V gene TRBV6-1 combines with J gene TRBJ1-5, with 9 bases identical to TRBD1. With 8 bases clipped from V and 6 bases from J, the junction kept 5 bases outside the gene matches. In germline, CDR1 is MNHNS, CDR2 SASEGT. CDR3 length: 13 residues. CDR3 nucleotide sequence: TGTGCCAGCGAACAGGGGGCAGGTCAGCCCCAGCATTTT. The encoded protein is CASEQGAGQPQHF.

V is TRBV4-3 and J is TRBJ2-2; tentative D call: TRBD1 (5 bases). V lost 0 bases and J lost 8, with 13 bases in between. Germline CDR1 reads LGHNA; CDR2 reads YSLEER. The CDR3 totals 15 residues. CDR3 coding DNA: TGCGCCAGCAGCCAAGATCTTGGACATGATGGGGAGCTGTTTTTT. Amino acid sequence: CASSQDLGHDGELFF.

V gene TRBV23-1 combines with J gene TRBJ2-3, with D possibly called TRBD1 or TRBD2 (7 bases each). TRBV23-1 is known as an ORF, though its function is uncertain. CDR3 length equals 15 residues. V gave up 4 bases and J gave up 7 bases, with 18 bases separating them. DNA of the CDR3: TGCGCCAGCAGTCGGGGAGGGGGCGTCTATAATACGCAGTATTTT. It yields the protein CASSRGGGVYNTQYF.

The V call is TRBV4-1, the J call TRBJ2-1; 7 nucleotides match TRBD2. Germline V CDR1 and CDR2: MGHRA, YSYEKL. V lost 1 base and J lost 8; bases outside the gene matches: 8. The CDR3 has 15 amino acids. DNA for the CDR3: TGCGCCAGCAGCCAAGGAAGGCGGGGGATGGATGAGCAGTTCTTC. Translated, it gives CASSQGRRGMDEQFF.

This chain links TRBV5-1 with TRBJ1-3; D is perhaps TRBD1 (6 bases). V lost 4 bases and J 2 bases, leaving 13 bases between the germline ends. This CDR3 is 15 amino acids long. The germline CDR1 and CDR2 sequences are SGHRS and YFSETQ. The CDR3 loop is CASSMPEGAGNTIYF. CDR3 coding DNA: TGCGCCAGCAGCATGCCGGAGGGGGCTGGAAACACCATATATTTT.

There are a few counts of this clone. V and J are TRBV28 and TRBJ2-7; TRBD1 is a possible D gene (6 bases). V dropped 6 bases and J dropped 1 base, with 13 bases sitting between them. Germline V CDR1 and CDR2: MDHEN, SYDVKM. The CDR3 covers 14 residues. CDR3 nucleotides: TGTGCCAGCAGGGTCGCAGGGGATTCCTACGAGCAGTACTTC. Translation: CASRVAGDSYEQYF.

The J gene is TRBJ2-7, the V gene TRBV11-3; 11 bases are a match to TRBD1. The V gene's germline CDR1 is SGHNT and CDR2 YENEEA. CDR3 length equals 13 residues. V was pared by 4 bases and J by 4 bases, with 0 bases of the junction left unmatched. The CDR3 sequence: CASSWDRGYEQYF. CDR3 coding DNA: TGTGCCAGCAGCTGGGACAGGGGGTACGAGCAGTACTTC.

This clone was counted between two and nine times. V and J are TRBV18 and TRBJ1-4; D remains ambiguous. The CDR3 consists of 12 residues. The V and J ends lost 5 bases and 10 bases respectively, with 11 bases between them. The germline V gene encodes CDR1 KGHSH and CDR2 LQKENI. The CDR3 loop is CASSSDTGKLFF. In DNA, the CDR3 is TGTGCCAGCTCATCTGACACGGGAAAACTGTTTTTT.

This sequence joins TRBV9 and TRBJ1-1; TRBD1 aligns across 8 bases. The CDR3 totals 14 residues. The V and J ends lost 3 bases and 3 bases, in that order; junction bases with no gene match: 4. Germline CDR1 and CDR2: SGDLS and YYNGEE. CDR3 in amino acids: CASSGGQAYTEAFF. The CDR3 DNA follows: TGTGCCAGCAGCGGGGGACAGGCGTACACTGAAGCTTTCTTT.

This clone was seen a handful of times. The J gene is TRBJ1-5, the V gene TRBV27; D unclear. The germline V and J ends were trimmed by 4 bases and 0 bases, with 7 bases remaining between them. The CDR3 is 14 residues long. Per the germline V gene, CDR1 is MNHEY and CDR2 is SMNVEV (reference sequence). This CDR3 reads CASSWGSSNQPQHF. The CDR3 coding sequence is TGTGCCAGCAGTTGGGGATCTAGCAATCAGCCCCAGCATTTT.

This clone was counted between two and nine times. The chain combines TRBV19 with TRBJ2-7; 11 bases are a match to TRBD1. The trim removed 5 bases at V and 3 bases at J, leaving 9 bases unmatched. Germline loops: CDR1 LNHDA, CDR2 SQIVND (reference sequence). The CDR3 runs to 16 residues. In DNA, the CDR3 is TGTGCCAGTAGTTTTATTCTCGGGACAGGGGGCTACGAGCAGTACTTC. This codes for CASSFILGTGGYEQYF.

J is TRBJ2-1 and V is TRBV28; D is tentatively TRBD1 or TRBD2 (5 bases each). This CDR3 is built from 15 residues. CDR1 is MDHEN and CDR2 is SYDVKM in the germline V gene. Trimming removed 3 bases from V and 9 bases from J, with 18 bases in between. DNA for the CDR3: TGTGCCAGCAGTTTGGGGGTTCGCGCCTTCGGTGAGCAGTTCTTC. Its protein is CASSLGVRAFGEQFF.

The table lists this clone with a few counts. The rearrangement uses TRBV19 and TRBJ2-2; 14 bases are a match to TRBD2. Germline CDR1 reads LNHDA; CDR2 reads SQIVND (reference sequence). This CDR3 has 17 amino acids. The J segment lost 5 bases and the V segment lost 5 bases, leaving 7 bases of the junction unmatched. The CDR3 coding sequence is TGTGCCAGTAGTCTCCCAGGACTAGCGGGGGGAACCGGGGAGCTGTTTTTT. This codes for CASSLPGLAGGTGELFF. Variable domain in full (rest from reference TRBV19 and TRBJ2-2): DGGITQSPKYLFRKEGQNVTLSCEQNLNHDAMYWYRQDPGQGLRLIYYSQIVNDFQKGDIAEGYSVSREKKESFPLTVTSAQKNPTAFYLCASSLPGLAGGTGELFFGEGSRLTVL.

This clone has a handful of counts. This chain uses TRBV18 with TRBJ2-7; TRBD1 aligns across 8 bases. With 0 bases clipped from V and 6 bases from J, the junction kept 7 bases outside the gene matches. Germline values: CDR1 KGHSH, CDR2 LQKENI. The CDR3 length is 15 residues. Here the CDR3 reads CASSPPRAGGFEQYF. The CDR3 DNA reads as TGTGCCAGCTCACCACCGAGGGCAGGGGGCTTCGAGCAGTACTTC.

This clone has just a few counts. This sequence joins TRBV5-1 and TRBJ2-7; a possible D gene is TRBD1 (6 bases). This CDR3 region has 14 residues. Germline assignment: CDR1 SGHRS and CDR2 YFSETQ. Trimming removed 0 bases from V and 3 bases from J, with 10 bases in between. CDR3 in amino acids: CASSLVGQHYEQYF. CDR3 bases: TGCGCCAGCAGCTTGGTTGGACAGCACTACGAGCAGTACTTC.

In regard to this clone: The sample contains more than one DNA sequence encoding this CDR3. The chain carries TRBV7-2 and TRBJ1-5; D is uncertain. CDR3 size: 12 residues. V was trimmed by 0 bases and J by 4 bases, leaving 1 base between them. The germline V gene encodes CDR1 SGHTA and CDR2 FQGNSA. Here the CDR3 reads CASSLANQPQHF. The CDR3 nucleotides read TGTGCCAGCAGCTTAGCTAATCAGCCCCAGCATTTT.

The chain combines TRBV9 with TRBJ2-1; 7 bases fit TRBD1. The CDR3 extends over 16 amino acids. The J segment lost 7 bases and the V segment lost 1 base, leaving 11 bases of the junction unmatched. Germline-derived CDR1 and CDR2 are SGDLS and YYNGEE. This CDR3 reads CASSVLRDRSLNEQFF. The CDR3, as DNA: TGTGCCAGCAGCGTACTCCGGGACAGAAGTCTGAATGAGCAGTTCTTC.

CDR3 in amino acids: CAISASSPPGYNEQFF. In DNA form, the CDR3 reads TGTGCCATCAGTGCCAGTAGTCCACCGGGTTACAATGAGCAGTTCTTC. This chain connects TRBV10-3 to TRBJ2-1; D unclear. CDR3 size: 16 residues. CDR1 and CDR2 (germline): ENHRY, SYGVKD. Trimming took 4 bases from V and 4 from J, leaving 17 bases between them.

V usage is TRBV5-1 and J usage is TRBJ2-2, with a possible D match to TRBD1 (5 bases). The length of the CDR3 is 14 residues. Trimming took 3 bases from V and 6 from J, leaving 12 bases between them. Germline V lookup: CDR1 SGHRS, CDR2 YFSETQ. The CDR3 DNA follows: TGCGCCAGCAGCTCAGGGATTGCTGCCGGGGAGCTGTTTTTT. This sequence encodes CASSSGIAAGELFF.

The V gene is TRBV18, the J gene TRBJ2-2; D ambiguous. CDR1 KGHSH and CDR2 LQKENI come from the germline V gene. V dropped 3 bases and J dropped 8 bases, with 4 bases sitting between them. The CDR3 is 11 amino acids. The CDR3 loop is CASSPGGELFF. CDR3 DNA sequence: TGTGCCAGCTCACCGGGAGGGGAGCTGTTTTTT.

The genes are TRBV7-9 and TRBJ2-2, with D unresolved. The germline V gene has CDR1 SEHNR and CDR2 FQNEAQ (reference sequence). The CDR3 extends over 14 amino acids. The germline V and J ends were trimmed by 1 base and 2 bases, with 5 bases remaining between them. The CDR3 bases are TGTGCCAGCAGCTTAGACATTAACACCGGGGAGCTGTTTTTT. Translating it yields CASSLDINTGELFF.

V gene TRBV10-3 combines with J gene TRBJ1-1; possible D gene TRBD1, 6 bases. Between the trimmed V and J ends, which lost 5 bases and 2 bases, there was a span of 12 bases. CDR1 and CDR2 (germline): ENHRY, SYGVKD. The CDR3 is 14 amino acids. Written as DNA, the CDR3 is TGTGCCATCAGTCCCACGGGGGGCAACACTGAAGCTTTCTTT. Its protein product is CAISPTGGNTEAFF.

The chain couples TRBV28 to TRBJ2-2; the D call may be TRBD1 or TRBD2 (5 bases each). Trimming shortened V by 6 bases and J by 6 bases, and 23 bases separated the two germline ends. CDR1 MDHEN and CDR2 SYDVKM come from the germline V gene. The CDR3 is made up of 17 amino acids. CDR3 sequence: CASSPIRDGLGAGELFF. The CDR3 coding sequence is TGTGCCAGCAGCCCTATCCGGGACGGGTTGGGCGCCGGGGAGCTGTTTTTT.

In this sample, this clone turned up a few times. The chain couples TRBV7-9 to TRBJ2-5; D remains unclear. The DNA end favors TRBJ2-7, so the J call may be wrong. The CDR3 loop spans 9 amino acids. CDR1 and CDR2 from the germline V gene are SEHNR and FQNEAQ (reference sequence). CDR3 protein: CASGSEQYF. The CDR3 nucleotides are TGTGCCAGCGGAAGCGAGCAGTACTTC.

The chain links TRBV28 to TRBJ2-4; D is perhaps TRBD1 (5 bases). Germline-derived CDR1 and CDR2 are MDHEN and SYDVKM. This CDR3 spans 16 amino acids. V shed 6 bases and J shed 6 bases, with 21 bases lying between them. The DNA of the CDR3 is TGTGCCAGCAGCCCGCCCGGCAGGGTGGCTGGAAACATTCAGTACTTC. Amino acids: CASSPPGRVAGNIQYF.

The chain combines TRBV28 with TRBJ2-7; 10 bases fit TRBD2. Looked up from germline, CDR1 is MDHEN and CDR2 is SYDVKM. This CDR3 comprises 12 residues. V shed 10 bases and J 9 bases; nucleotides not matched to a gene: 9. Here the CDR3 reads CATSGTSEAQYF. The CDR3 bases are TGTGCCACCAGCGGGACTAGCGAGGCGCAGTACTTC.

This CDR3 reads CASSSTGFSTDEQFF. Written as DNA, the CDR3 is TGCGCCAGCAGCTCTACGGGATTCTCAACGGATGAGCAGTTCTTC. This rearrangement joins TRBV4-1 to TRBJ2-1, with D maybe TRBD2 (5 bases). The germline CDR1 and CDR2 sequences are MGHRA and YSYEKL. There are 15 residues in the CDR3. The germline V and J ends were trimmed by 5 bases and 8 bases, with 19 bases remaining between them.